This T cell receptor beta chain derives from a study of cytomegalovirus exposure and HLA in healthy donors. The study ran its PCR with 60 Vbeta and 13 Jbeta primers. The data were produced by immunoSEQ multiplex PCR, yet TCRdb's version contains in-frame clones alone and is incomplete. This sample has around 150,000 clones; roughly 80% occur once, and the top ten carry about 2%. Findings and caveats of the study: Excluded were some V segments that proved indistinguishable, including TRBV6-2 and TRBV6-3. 150 to 200 TCR beta chains were listed as cytomegalovirus-associated. As was reported, the classifier diagnosed cytomegalovirus status with high specificity and sensitivity. There were a few CMV-associated chains whose specificity for CMV antigens was confirmed in vitro.

The V gene lost 6 bases and the J gene lost 5 bases, with 16 bases spanning the gap. Germline V gives CDR1 MNHNS, CDR2 SASEGT. This CDR3 has 14 residues. Of note for this clone: Its antigen remains unidentified.

Input material: PBMCs. The gene calls are TRBV6-1 and TRBJ1-1; the D gene is possibly TRBD1 (6 bases). The receptor's source is a female donor in good health and CMV-seronegative. In DNA, the CDR3 is TGTGCCAGCAGATTACAGGGAGGGGTTACTGAAGCTTTCTTT. Translation: CASRLQGGVTEAFF.